The clone carrying this T cell receptor beta chain was detected only a few times. With V trimmed by 4 bases and J by 6 bases, 10 bases remained unmatched. The germline V gene has CDR1 MNHEY and CDR2 SVGEGT. The CDR3 covers 15 residues. This sample was included in a study of identical twins. In TCRdb, the 5' RACE reads were re-called with MiXCR into one record per CDR3 protein. The repertoire consists of 600,000 to 800,000 distinct CDR3 sequences, with 20% to 25% occurring once and the leading ten covering 4% to 5.5%. These data are also associated with another study on T cells expressing NK-cell markers.

The sample taken for sequencing was PBMCs. The receptor was isolated from a woman aged 18-35 years in good health. This chain joins TRBV6-2 or TRBV6-3 and TRBJ2-7, with 9 nucleotides matching TRBD1. CDR3 in amino acids: CASSFPGQGPREQYF. The CDR3 DNA reads as TGTGCCAGCAGTTTTCCCGGACAGGGGCCTCGCGAGCAGTACTTC.